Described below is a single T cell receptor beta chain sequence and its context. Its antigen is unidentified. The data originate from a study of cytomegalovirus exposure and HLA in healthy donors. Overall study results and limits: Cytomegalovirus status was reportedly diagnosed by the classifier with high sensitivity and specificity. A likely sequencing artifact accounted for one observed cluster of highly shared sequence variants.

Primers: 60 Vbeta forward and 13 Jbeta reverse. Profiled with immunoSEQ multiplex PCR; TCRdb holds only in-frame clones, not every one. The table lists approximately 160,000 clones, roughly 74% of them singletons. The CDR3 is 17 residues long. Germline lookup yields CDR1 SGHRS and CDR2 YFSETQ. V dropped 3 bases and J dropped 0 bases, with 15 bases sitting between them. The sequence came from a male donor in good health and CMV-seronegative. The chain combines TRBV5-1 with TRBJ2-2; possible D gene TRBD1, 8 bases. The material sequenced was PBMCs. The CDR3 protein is CASSWGGTGSNTGELFF. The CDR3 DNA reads TGCGCCAGCAGCTGGGGGGGGACAGGATCGAACACCGGGGAGCTGTTTTTT.